This TCR beta chain was profiled in a study of Ad26.COV2.S vaccination and SARS-CoV-2 variants. Overall study: Once, or twice with 56 days between doses, Ad26.COV2.S was given intramuscularly.

Sequencing was performed with immunoSEQ multiplex PCR; in TCRdb, only in-frame clones are kept and a portion is missing. Here the sample spans some 340,000 clones, about 86% being singletons. The length of the CDR3 is 15 residues. Trimming took 2 bases from V and 2 from J; bases not matched to a gene: 5. Germline values: CDR1 SGHRS, CDR2 YFSETQ. Study-wide points: Vaccine recipients and placebo recipients showed similar non-spike TCR breadth. Relative to placebo recipients, vaccine recipients exhibited elevated spike-specific TCR breadth.

Treatment: around 19 received Ad26.COV2.S at low or high dose, single or two shots; about 5 received placebo; per-sample allocation not given. Specimen acquisition occurred on day 63 following the initial vaccine or placebo injection. A Boston adult aged 18-55 years was the donor. As to this clone: Its matching antigen is unknown.

The gene calls are TRBV5-1 and TRBJ2-3; 7 nucleotides align to TRBD1. Sample: peripheral blood, taken in a trial of Ad26.COV2.S vaccine versus placebo. This sequence was found in a person between 18 and 59 years old who received the Ad26.COV2.S COVID-19 vaccine or a placebo. The CDR3 DNA reads TGCGCCAGCAGCTTTCCCACAGGGGTCACAGATACGCAGTATTTT. Amino acid sequence: CASSFPTGVTDTQYF.